This T cell receptor (beta chain) was identified in a study of identical twins. Notes on the study in general: Zero-insertion findings could be partly confounded by invariant cells (MAIT and iNKT cells). With abundant cord blood beta clonotypes, insertions were fewer; memory repertoires showed no such pattern.

The CDR3 length is 13 residues. Deletions cut 2 bases from V and 12 bases from J, with 14 bases between. CDR1 is SGHDN, CDR2 FVKESK, per germline. This clonotype was seen a handful of times. What it binds is not known. TCRdb re-called the 5' RACE reads with MiXCR, one entry per CDR3 protein. The sample lists 400,000 to 500,000 distinct CDR3 sequences, approximately 18% seen once, with more than 10% in the top ten. The chain links TRBV14 to TRBJ2-1; D might be TRBD2 (6 bases). The sequencing sample was made of naive T cells sorted from blood. The clonotype comes from a man aged 50 to 59 in good health. The CDR3 loop reads CASSQNRRAGQFF. In DNA, the CDR3 is TGTGCCAGCAGCCAAAACCGGAGGGCGGGGCAGTTCTTC.